The rows below give T cell receptor beta chains drawn from one sample of a study of blood T cell repertoires in COVID-19. Some clones are missing from TCRdb's copy, which holds only in-frame ones; the method was immunoSEQ multiplex PCR. The sample contains 65,000 to 75,000 clones, approximately 87% of which appear only once. The sequenced sample consisted of peripheral blood. The receptor set was obtained from a man in his forties or fifties with active COVID-19. The conserved cysteine and the conserved F or W are not part of the CDR3 here. Fields, in order: V gene, clone size, J gene, CDR3 protein. Rows may omit the clone size; those that give it use once, few, many or a size class.

>TRBV28|.|TRBJ2-1
ASSPGEGGRHEQF
>TRBV6-2/TRBV6-3|.|TRBJ2-3
ASSYQGARTDTQY
>TRBV5-1|.|TRBJ2-1
ASSPREAGTYNEQF
>TRBV7-8|.|TRBJ2-2
ASSMGQKRSTGELF
>TRBV19|.|TRBJ1-1
ASSSGTVLNTEAF
>TRBV5-6|.|TRBJ2-1
ASSLERLAGNNEQF
>TRBV5-4|.|TRBJ2-1
ASSSGTSGNGQF
>TRBV9|once|TRBJ2-1
ASSRDRGYNEQF
>TRBV5-5|.|TRBJ1-1
ASRETGWDTEAF
>TRBV29-1|.|TRBJ2-4
SVEDRREWGNIQY
>TRBV15|few|TRBJ1-5
ATSRGSATDIKLERSNQPQH
>TRBV7-2|.|TRBJ1-1
ASSLVSGGPEAF
>TRBV7-8|.|TRBJ1-1
ASSLVGLNTEAF
>TRBV12-5|.|TRBJ1-5
ASAPQGGNQPQH
>TRBV21-1|few|TRBJ2-1
ASSPTPLAGRFSYNEQF
>TRBV5-4|.|TRBJ2-2
ASSLRGSGELF
>TRBV11-3|.|TRBJ2-5
ASSLGLKETQY
>TRBV7-3|.|TRBJ2-1
ASSLGHSSYNEQF
>TRBV18|.|TRBJ2-7
ASSVGTILPYEQY
>TRBV5-4|.|TRBJ2-3
ASSPTSGRGSTDTQY
>TRBV6-5|.|TRBJ2-7
ASSYSSRGRTYEQY
>TRBV7-2|.|TRBJ1-4
ASSLALQGPNKLF
>TRBV10-3|.|TRBJ2-1
AISGTSGTNNEQF
>TRBV5-1|many|TRBJ2-7
ASSGTGTGAEQY
>TRBV5-6|.|TRBJ2-3
ASSFGSGGVLGTDTQY
>TRBV7-2|.|TRBJ2-7
ASSLPSAASYEQY
>TRBV6-5|once|TRBJ2-3
ASRIQDTQY
>TRBV5-1|.|TRBJ1-3
ASSFDPSSGNTIY
>TRBV4-1|.|TRBJ2-3
ASSQDQREEADTQY
>TRBV4-1|.|TRBJ1-2
ASSQGRRGYT
>TRBV12-3/TRBV12-4|.|TRBJ2-5
ASSLGAETQY
>TRBV7-9|once|TRBJ2-3
ASSPAGRSTDTQY
>TRBV20-1|once|TRBJ2-1
SAPNSFKQF